This TCR beta chain was sequenced during a study of blood T cells in healthy people across ages. The CDR3 loop spans 13 amino acids. Trimming cost V 5 bases and J 4 bases; bases outside gene matches: 5. Using a J-beta primer mix together with a sample-barcoded 5' primer, a second PCR was run for about 6 to 11 cycles. In TCRdb, the 5' RACE reads were re-called with MiXCR into one record per CDR3 protein. The sample records about 1.8 million distinct CDR3 sequences, roughly 50% being singletons. Source material: blood. The receptor was isolated from a woman in her 40s in good health. The genes are TRBV12-3 or TRBV12-4 and TRBJ2-7; 7 nucleotides agree with TRBD1. The CDR3 sequence: CASSNLQGYEQYF. In DNA, the CDR3 is TGTGCCAGCAGTAACCTACAGGGGTACGAGCAGTACTTC.